The present entry profiles one TCR beta chain with its context. Trimming shortened V by 0 bases and J by 2 bases, and 11 bases separated the two germline ends. This CDR3 is 15 amino acids long. Germline CDR1 and CDR2: SGHRS and YFSETQ. The data stem from a study of blood T cell repertoires in COVID-19. Study-wide background: Sites in the United States, Italy and Spain provided acute and convalescent COVID-19 samples. PBMCs, B-cell-depleted T cells, or T cells were the source of the cDNA or gDNA that made up the material.

The authors' processing: By means of reference gene primer amplification, nucleated cell counts were estimated. Clones were sequenced by immunoSEQ multiplex PCR, and TCRdb holds only the in-frame ones, with some missing. V, J and clone size reflect that table, while D and trimming were determined from the DNA. The sample shows fewer than 150,000 clones, about four fifths of them seen only once. Sequencing was done on a sample of peripheral blood. The sequence came from a woman between 45 and 65 years old with acute or convalescent COVID-19. This chain connects TRBV5-1 to TRBJ2-5, with D perhaps TRBD1 (5 bases). The CDR3 DNA sequence: TGCGCCAGCAGCTTGGCCGGACAACCGCAAGAGACCCAGTACTTC. Translation gives CASSLAGQPQETQYF.